This entry is about one T cell receptor (beta chain). The CDR3 totals 19 residues. The V end lost 4 bases, the J end lost 3 bases, and 27 bases lay between the germline ends. Germline V lookup: CDR1 MGHRA, CDR2 YSYEKL. As processed by the authors: Amplifying reference gene primers gave estimates of nucleated cell counts. Sequencing was performed with immunoSEQ multiplex PCR; in TCRdb, only in-frame clones are kept and a portion is missing. Clone size and the V and J calls come from that table; the DNA yielded D and trimming. The repertoire includes under 250,000 clones, more than 65% of them detected once, and less than 5.5% sits in the top ten. This sample was taken from a study of blood T cell repertoires in COVID-19. In the study overall: PBMCs, B-cell-depleted T cells, or T cells provided the cDNA or gDNA that made up the material.

This TCR derives from a man aged 45-60 years with active or convalescent COVID-19. Sequencing was performed on peripheral blood. The rearrangement uses TRBV4-1 and TRBJ2-5, with D tentatively TRBD2 (8 bases). The CDR3 sequence is CASSPLGTASGGEEETQYF. DNA of the CDR3: TGCGCCAGCAGCCCGCTCGGGACAGCGAGCGGGGGCGAGGAAGAGACCCAGTACTTC.